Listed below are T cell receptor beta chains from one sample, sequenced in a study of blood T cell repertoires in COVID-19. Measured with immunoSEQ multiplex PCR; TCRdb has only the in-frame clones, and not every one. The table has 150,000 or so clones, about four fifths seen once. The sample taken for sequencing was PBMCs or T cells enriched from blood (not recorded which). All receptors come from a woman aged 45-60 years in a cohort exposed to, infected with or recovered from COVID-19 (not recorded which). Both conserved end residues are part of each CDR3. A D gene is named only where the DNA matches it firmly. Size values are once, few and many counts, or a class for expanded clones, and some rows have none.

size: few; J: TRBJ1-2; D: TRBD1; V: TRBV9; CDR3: CASSAGQIYGYTF; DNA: TGTGCCAGCAGCGCGGGACAGATCTATGGCTACACCTTC
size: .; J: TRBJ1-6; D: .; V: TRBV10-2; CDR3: CASRDNNSPLHF; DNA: TGCGCCAGCAGAGACAATAATTCACCCCTCCACTTT
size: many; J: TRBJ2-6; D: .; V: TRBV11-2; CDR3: CASSIRGSGANVLTF; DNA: TGTGCCAGCAGCATCAGGGGTTCTGGGGCCAACGTCCTGACTTTC
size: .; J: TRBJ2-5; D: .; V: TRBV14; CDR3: CASSQAGSGAQYF; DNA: TGTGCCAGCAGCCAAGCCGGGTCCGGGGCCCAGTACTTC
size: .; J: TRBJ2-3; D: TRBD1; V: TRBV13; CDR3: CASRSGQGTDTQYF; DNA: TGTGCCAGCAGGTCGGGACAGGGCACAGATACGCAGTATTTT
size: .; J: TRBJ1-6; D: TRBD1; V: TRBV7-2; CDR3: CASSWRQGESSPLHF; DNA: TGTGCCAGCAGTTGGAGACAGGGGGAGAGTTCACCCCTCCACTTT
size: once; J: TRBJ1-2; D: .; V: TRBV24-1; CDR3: CATSDFKQGGYGYTF; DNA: TGTGCCACCAGTGATTTTAAGCAGGGTGGCTATGGCTACACCTTC
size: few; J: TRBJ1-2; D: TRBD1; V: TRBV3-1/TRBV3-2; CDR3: CASSQVRGAYGYTF; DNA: TGTGCCAGCAGCCAAGTCAGGGGGGCCTATGGCTACACCTTC
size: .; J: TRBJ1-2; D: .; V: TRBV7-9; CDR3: CASSLDGANYGYTF; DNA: TGTGCCAGCAGCTTAGACGGAGCTAACTATGGCTACACCTTC
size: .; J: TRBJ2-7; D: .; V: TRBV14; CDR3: CASSQEGIGPYEQYF; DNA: TGTGCCAGCAGCCAAGAGGGCATTGGTCCGTACGAGCAGTACTTC
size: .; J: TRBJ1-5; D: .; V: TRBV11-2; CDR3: CASSLAPTGHQPQHF; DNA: TGTGCCAGCAGCTTAGCCCCCACAGGGCACCAGCCCCAGCATTTT
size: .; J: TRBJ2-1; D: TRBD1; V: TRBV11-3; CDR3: CASSLGGTGNYEQFF; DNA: TGTGCCAGCAGCTTAGGTGGGACAGGGAATTATGAGCAGTTCTTC
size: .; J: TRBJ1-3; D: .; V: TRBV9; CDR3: CASSFRGARGNTIYF; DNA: TGTGCCAGCAGCTTCCGGGGGGCGCGTGGAAACACCATATATTTT
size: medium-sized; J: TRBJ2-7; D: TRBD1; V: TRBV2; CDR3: CASTGNPTGFPHEQYF; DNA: TGTGCCAGCACCGGTAATCCGACAGGGTTTCCCCACGAGCAGTACTTC
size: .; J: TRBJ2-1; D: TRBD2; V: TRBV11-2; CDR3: CASSLGGRELQFF; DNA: TGTGCCAGCAGCCTTGGGGGGAGGGAGTTGCAGTTCTTC
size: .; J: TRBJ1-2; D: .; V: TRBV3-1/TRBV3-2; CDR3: CASSQESPLSTPINGYTF; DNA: TGTGCCAGCAGCCAAGAAAGCCCTTTGTCCACGCCCATAAATGGCTACACCTTC
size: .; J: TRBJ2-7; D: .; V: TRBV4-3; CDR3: CASSQASGAYEQYF; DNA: TGCGCCAGCAGCCAGGCATCGGGTGCCTACGAGCAGTACTTC
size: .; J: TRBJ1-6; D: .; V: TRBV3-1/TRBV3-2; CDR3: CASSQETSRVGSPLHF; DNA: TGTGCCAGCAGCCAAGAGACATCCAGAGTCGGTTCACCCCTCCACTTT
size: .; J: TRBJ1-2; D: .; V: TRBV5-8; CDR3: CASSSRQSNYGYTF; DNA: TGTGCCAGCAGCTCGCGACAGTCTAACTATGGCTACACCTTC
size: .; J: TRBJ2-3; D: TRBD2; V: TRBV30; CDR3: CAWSVRGGGTDTQYF; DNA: TGTGCCTGGAGTGTGCGGGGGGGCGGCACAGATACGCAGTATTTT
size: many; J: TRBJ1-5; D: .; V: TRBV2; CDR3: CASRQGYYSNQPQHF; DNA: TGTGCCAGCAGGCAGGGTTATTATAGCAATCAGCCCCAGCATTTT
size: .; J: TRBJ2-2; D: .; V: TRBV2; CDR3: CASRLTSNTGELFF; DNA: TGTGCCAGCAGACTGACTAGTAACACCGGGGAGCTGTTTTTT
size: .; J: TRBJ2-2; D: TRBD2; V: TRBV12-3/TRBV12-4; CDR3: CASRQRETGELFF; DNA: TGTGCCAGCCGGCAGCGGGAGACCGGGGAGCTGTTTTTT
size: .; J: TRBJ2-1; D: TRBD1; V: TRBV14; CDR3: CASSSGQGLIYNEQFF; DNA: TGTGCCAGCAGCTCAGGACAGGGCCTAATATACAATGAGCAGTTCTTC
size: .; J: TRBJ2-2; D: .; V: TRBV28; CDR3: CASSLWAQGTGELFF; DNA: TGTGCCAGCAGTTTATGGGCCCAGGGTACCGGGGAGCTGTTTTTT
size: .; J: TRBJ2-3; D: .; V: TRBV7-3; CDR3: CASSSNPGMNTDTQYF; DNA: TGTGCCAGCAGCTCCAACCCGGGGATGAACACAGATACGCAGTATTTT
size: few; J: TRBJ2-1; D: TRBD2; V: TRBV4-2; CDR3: CASSQDRLAGHNEQFF; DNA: TGTGCCAGCAGCCAAGATAGACTAGCGGGACACAATGAGCAGTTCTTC
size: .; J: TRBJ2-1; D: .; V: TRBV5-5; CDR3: CASSWGATGLGEQFF; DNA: TGTGCCAGCAGCTGGGGAGCGACAGGTTTGGGTGAGCAGTTCTTC
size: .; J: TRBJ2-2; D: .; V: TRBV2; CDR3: CASSVRGSTGELFF; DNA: TGTGCCAGCAGTGTACGGGGAAGCACCGGGGAGCTGTTTTTT
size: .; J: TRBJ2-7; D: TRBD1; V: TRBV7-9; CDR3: CASSFWTGVSEQYF; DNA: TGTGCCAGCAGCTTTTGGACAGGAGTCTCAGAGCAGTACTTC
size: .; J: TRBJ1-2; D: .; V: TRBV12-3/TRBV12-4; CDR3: CASSFGDYGYTF; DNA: TGTGCCAGCAGTTTCGGGGACTATGGCTACACCTTC
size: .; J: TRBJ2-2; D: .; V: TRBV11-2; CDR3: CASSSQRAVTAGELFF; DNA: TGTGCCAGCAGCTCCCAGCGCGCAGTCACGGCCGGGGAGCTGTTTTTT
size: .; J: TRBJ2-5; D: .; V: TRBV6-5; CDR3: CASSPQDIKETQYF; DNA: TGTGCCAGCAGTCCTCAGGACATCAAAGAGACCCAGTACTTC
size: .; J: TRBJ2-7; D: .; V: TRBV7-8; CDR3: CASSLGQGLYEQYF; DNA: TGTGCCAGCAGCTTAGGTCAGGGGTTATACGAGCAGTACTTC
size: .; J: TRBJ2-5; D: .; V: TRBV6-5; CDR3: CASSAAQETQYF; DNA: TGTGCCAGCAGCGCAGCGCAAGAGACCCAGTACTTC